This paragraph covers one TCR beta chain sequence. The data belong to a study of Ad26.COV2.S vaccination and SARS-CoV-2 variants. This CDR3 region has 18 residues. Germline V gene sequence: CDR1 SNHLY, CDR2 FYNNEI. Trimming pared 3 bases from V and 1 base from J, leaving 18 bases between. Treatment: some 20 received Ad26.COV2.S at low or high dose, single or two shots; several received placebo; per-sample allocation not given. Specimens were obtained on day 63 following the first vaccine or placebo injection. This table comes from immunoSEQ multiplex PCR, and its TCRdb copy is limited to in-frame clones, with some not included. The sample lists about 470,000 clones; 90% were seen once.

This chain links TRBV2 with TRBJ2-2; D perhaps matches TRBD2 (7 bases). The receptor was isolated from a person aged 18-65 years who received the Ad26.COV2.S COVID-19 vaccine or a placebo. This specimen consisted of peripheral blood, obtained in a trial of Ad26.COV2.S vaccine versus placebo. The CDR3 nucleotides read TGTGCCAGCAGTGAGGGGGGGGCTTGGAGCGGGAACACCGGGGAGCTGTTTTTT. Its translation: CASSEGGAWSGNTGELFF. Together with reference TRBV2 and TRBJ2-2, the CDR3 gives the full variable domain: EPEVTQTPSHQVTQMGQEVILRCVPISNHLYFYWYRQILGQKVEFLVSFYNNEISEKSEIFDDQFSVERPDGSNFTLKIRSTKLEDSAMYFCASSEGGAWSGNTGELFFGEGSRLTVL.